These T cell receptor beta chains were read from a single sample in a study of blood T cell repertoires in COVID-19. Assay used: immunoSEQ multiplex PCR; TCRdb lists only in-frame clones, some missing. The data show about 210,000 clones, with around 80% seen just once and about 4% held by the top ten. The source material was PBMCs or T cells enriched from blood (not recorded which). These receptors were collected from a man aged 30 to 45 with acute COVID-19. Both conserved end residues are part of each CDR3. The D gene is left open where the match is weak. Expanded clones are given a class, and other clones once, few, many or no size at all.

v_call	clone_size	d_call	j_call	cdr3_aa	cdr3_nt
TRBV5-6	-	TRBD1	TRBJ1-2	CASSPPPGQGARSYGYTF	TGTGCCAGCAGCCCTCCACCGGGACAGGGGGCGCGTAGCTATGGCTACACCTTC
TRBV6-5	few	TRBD2	TRBJ2-2	CASTQGEGRTGELFF	TGTGCCAGCACTCAAGGGGAGGGAAGGACCGGGGAGCTGTTTTTT
TRBV19	once	-	TRBJ1-2	CASRSLYGYTF	TGTGCCAGTAGGAGTCTTTATGGCTACACCTTC
TRBV6-5	-	TRBD1	TRBJ2-7	CASGRGTGNYEQYF	TGTGCCTCGGGGAGGGGGACAGGGAACTACGAGCAGTACTTC
TRBV12-5	-	TRBD2	TRBJ2-3	CASGLGTSADTQYF	TGTGCTAGTGGTCTCGGGACTAGCGCAGATACGCAGTATTTT
TRBV5-1	-	-	TRBJ1-5	CASSLSPGSNQPQHF	TGCGCCAGCAGCCTCTCTCCAGGCTCCAATCAGCCCCAGCATTTT
TRBV4-1	-	TRBD1	TRBJ2-3	CASSKTGQGTDTQYF	TGCGCCAGCAGCAAGACGGGACAGGGGACAGATACGCAGTATTTT
TRBV5-1	-	-	TRBJ2-5	CASSLSVALETQYF	TGCGCCAGCAGCTTGAGCGTAGCGTTGGAGACCCAGTACTTC
TRBV7-9	-	-	TRBJ1-1	CASSLDRGISTEAFF	TGTGCCAGCAGCTTAGATAGGGGTATAAGCACTGAAGCTTTCTTT
TRBV5-1	-	TRBD1	TRBJ2-3	CASSLDSLDRGPAGTQYF	TGCGCCAGCAGCTTGGATTCCCTCGACAGGGGGCCCGCCGGTACGCAGTATTTT
TRBV6-8	-	-	TRBJ1-6	CASSYPSDSLNSPLHF	TGTGCCAGCAGTTACCCCTCCGACAGCCTGAATTCACCCCTCCACTTT
TRBV25-1	-	-	TRBJ2-5	CASRTGVGLQETQYF	TGTGCCAGCAGGACGGGAGTAGGGTTACAGGAGACCCAGTACTTC
TRBV2	once	-	TRBJ1-1	CASSDQGPSTEAFF	TGTGCCAGCAGCGACCAGGGGCCGAGCACTGAAGCTTTCTTT
TRBV9	-	-	TRBJ1-4	CASSLSATNEKLFF	TGTGCCAGCAGCCTTTCTGCAACTAATGAAAAACTGTTTTTT
TRBV6-5	-	TRBD1	TRBJ1-5	CASRTGTVWILPQHF	TGTGCCAGCAGGACCGGGACAGTATGGATTCTGCCCCAGCATTTT
TRBV9	-	-	TRBJ2-7	CASSPEVAYEQYF	TGTGCCAGCAGCCCCGAGGTGGCCTACGAGCAGTACTTC
TRBV11-2	-	-	TRBJ1-1	CASSYWGRENTEAFF	TGTGCCAGCAGCTACTGGGGCAGGGAGAACACTGAAGCTTTCTTT
TRBV12-3/TRBV12-4	-	TRBD1	TRBJ1-1	CASINRGYTEAFF	TGTGCCAGCATCAACAGGGGATACACTGAAGCTTTCTTT
TRBV2	once	-	TRBJ2-2	CASSGGGAPGELFF	TGTGCCAGCAGTGGAGGGGGGGCACCCGGGGAGCTGTTTTTT
TRBV12-5	-	-	TRBJ2-2	CASTGAGVYTGELFF	TGTGCCTCTACGGGGGCGGGGGTGTACACCGGGGAGCTGTTTTTT
TRBV7-9	-	TRBD1	TRBJ2-5	CASSLVGQGKETQYF	TGTGCCAGCAGCTTAGTCGGACAGGGGAAGGAGACCCAGTACTTC
TRBV7-6	-	-	TRBJ1-1	CASSIQQNTEAFF	TGTGCCAGCAGTATCCAACAGAACACTGAAGCTTTCTTT
TRBV16	-	-	TRBJ2-5	CASSQGAQTQYF	TGTGCCAGCAGCCAAGGGGCCCAGACCCAGTACTTC
TRBV9	-	-	TRBJ1-1	CASSQTTGGGAFF	TGTGCCAGCAGCCAGACGACGGGCGGGGGAGCTTTCTTT
TRBV2	-	-	TRBJ1-1	CASSAPFDTEAFF	TGTGCCAGCAGTGCCCCCTTTGACACTGAAGCTTTCTTT
TRBV6-5	once	TRBD2	TRBJ2-1	CASSRTSGKQFF	TGTGCCAGCAGCCGGACTAGCGGTAAGCAGTTCTTC
TRBV5-4	-	-	TRBJ2-3	CASSLEALDTQYF	TGTGCCAGCAGCTTGGAAGCCTTGGATACGCAGTATTTT
TRBV6-5	-	-	TRBJ1-1	CASRAGSTEAFF	TGTGCCAGCAGGGCCGGGAGCACTGAAGCTTTCTTT
TRBV11-2	-	-	TRBJ1-1	CASSQSLEAFF	TGTGCCAGCAGCCAGTCCCTTGAAGCTTTCTTT
TRBV19	once	-	TRBJ1-6	CASTRDGGSSSYNSPLHF	TGTGCCAGCACGCGGGACGGAGGCTCGAGCTCCTATAATTCACCCCTCCACTTT
TRBV6-5	-	-	TRBJ1-2	CASRGQLNYTF	TGTGCCAGCAGAGGACAGTTGAATTACACCTTC
TRBV9	-	-	TRBJ2-3	CASSPQPGGTDTQYF	TGTGCCAGCAGCCCCCAACCCGGGGGCACAGATACGCAGTATTTT
TRBV30	-	TRBD1	TRBJ1-1	CASQTGRNTEAFF	TGTGCCTCCCAGACAGGGCGGAACACTGAAGCTTTCTTT
TRBV6-5	-	-	TRBJ1-4	CASSQKIEANEKLFF	TGTGCCAGCAGTCAGAAAATTGAGGCTAATGAAAAACTGTTTTTT
TRBV28	-	-	TRBJ1-2	CASSPRTGNYGYTF	TGTGCCAGCAGCCCACGGACGGGGAACTATGGCTACACCTTC
TRBV19	few	-	TRBJ1-2	CASNDQDLLYGYTF	TGTGCCAGTAACGACCAGGACTTACTCTATGGCTACACCTTC
TRBV5-1	few	TRBD2	TRBJ2-6	CASSPGLAAGANVLTF	TGCGCCAGCAGCCCGGGACTAGCGGCTGGGGCCAACGTCCTGACTTTC
TRBV5-1	-	TRBD2	TRBJ2-3	CASRVAGGNTDTQYF	TGCGCCAGCAGAGTAGCGGGGGGAAACACAGATACGCAGTATTTT
TRBV7-6	-	TRBD2	TRBJ2-2	CASSTIAGGATGELFF	TGTGCCAGCAGCACAATAGCGGGGGGGGCCACCGGGGAGCTGTTTTTT
TRBV29-1	-	TRBD1	TRBJ1-2	CSASDRAYGYTF	TGCAGCGCCTCCGACAGGGCCTATGGCTACACCTTC
TRBV5-1	-	-	TRBJ1-1	CASSQSLGQGNSEAFF	TGCGCCAGCAGCCAAAGTCTGGGGCAGGGGAATTCTGAAGCTTTCTTT
TRBV5-1	-	TRBD1	TRBJ1-2	CASSTGQGNRINYGYTF	TGCGCCAGCAGCACTGGACAGGGAAATAGGATAAACTATGGCTACACCTTC
TRBV28	-	-	TRBJ1-1	CASSLWGGATEAFF	TGTGCCAGCAGTTTATGGGGAGGGGCCACTGAAGCTTTCTTT
TRBV2	-	TRBD2	TRBJ2-2	CASSASTLAGGLGTGELFF	TGTGCCAGCAGCGCCTCGACACTAGCGGGGGGGCTCGGAACCGGGGAGCTGTTTTTT
TRBV9	-	-	TRBJ1-2	CASSVNIHGYTF	TGTGCCAGCAGCGTTAACATTCATGGCTACACCTTC
TRBV21-1	-	-	TRBJ1-2	CASSAFLQCLNYGYTF	TGTGCCAGCAGCGCCTTCTTACAGTGTTTGAACTATGGCTACACCTTC
TRBV4-1	-	-	TRBJ1-2	CASSQAGTTSFGYTF	TGCGCCAGCAGCCAAGCTGGGACTACTTCGTTCGGCTACACCTTC
TRBV11-2	-	TRBD2	TRBJ2-1	CASMLAGGWNEQFF	TGTGCCAGCATGCTCGCGGGGGGGTGGAATGAGCAGTTCTTC
TRBV7-9	few	TRBD2	TRBJ2-1	CASSLHSLAGVWHEQFF	TGTGCCAGCAGCTTACACTCTCTAGCGGGGGTTTGGCATGAGCAGTTCTTC
TRBV19	-	-	TRBJ1-6	CASSMVRDSPLHF	TGTGCCAGTAGTATGGTACGGGATTCACCCCTCCACTTT
TRBV10-3	-	TRBD1	TRBJ1-4	CAISEAGGARNEKLFF	TGTGCCATCAGTGAGGCAGGGGGCGCAAGAAATGAAAAACTGTTTTTT
TRBV5-1	few	TRBD2	TRBJ2-1	CASSPLASSSYNEQFF	TGCGCCAGCAGCCCACTAGCGTCAAGCTCCTACAATGAGCAGTTCTTC
TRBV11-1	few	TRBD1	TRBJ1-4	CASSLNRGEKLFF	TGTGCCAGCAGCTTAAACAGGGGTGAAAAACTGTTTTTT